This TCR beta chain was obtained from a study of T-cell reconstitution after alpha-beta-depleted transplantation in children. The TCRbeta library was prepared with unique molecular identifiers. TCRdb analysed the PCR reads with MiXCR anew, one entry per CDR3 protein. Counted here are more than 550,000 distinct CDR3 sequences, about 11% occurring once; the ten biggest clones make up roughly 4%. The J segment lost 4 bases and the V segment lost 4 bases, leaving 8 bases of the junction unmatched. Per germline, CDR1 DFQATT and CDR2 SNEGSKA (reference sequence). CDR3 length: 16 amino acids. The receptor was derived from a human donor who donated a stem cell graft to a child with acute myeloid leukemia. This chain links TRBV20-1 with TRBJ2-3, with 13 bases fitting TRBD2. The sample here was PBMCs from the stem cell graft donor, taken from the stem cell graft. The CDR3 region is CSATPGLAGAADTQYF. CDR3 coding DNA: TGCAGTGCTACCCCAGGACTAGCGGGAGCCGCAGATACGCAGTATTTT.